This entry lists 22 T cell receptor beta chains sequenced from one sample in a study of blood T cell repertoires in COVID-19. Sequenced by immunoSEQ multiplex PCR; TCRdb stores in-frame clones only, minus some. The sample consists of just over 300,000 clones, 80% to 90% of them appearing once. The sample consisted of PBMCs or T cells enriched from blood (not recorded which). The receptors stem from a man under 40 who had recovered from COVID-19.

The chain has TRBV6-1 and TRBJ2-4; TRBD1 matches 7 bases. V trimming: 5 bases; J trimming: 5 bases; junction bases outside the gene matches: 3. Per germline, CDR1 MNHNS and CDR2 SASEGT. The CDR3 loop spans 13 amino acids. As DNA, the CDR3 is TGTGCCAGCAGTAGGACAGGAGAAAACATTCAGTACTTC. It specifies CASSRTGENIQYF.

The chain links TRBV19 to TRBJ2-1, with D maybe TRBD2 (5 bases). Trimming removed 1 base at V and 6 bases at J, with 10 bases between. This CDR3 is 14 amino acids long. Germline values: CDR1 LNHDA, CDR2 SQIVND (reference sequence). CDR3 amino acids: CASSIAGFRNEQFF. The CDR3 bases are TGTGCCAGTAGTATAGCGGGGTTCCGCAATGAGCAGTTCTTC.

The CDR3 coding sequence is TGTGCCAGCAGTCAGAGCCCACAGGTCAACCAAGAGACCCAGTACTTC. Its protein product is CASSQSPQVNQETQYF. The J gene is TRBJ2-5, the V gene TRBV9, with a weak D call TRBD1 (5 bases). The germline V and J ends were trimmed by 5 bases and 0 bases, with 17 bases remaining between them. The CDR3 has 16 residues. From germline, CDR1 is SGDLS and CDR2 YYNGEE.

The count of this clone is one. The chain has TRBV10-3 and TRBJ1-1, with D hard to call. This CDR3 is built from 14 residues. Per germline, CDR1 ENHRY and CDR2 SYGVKD. V shed 8 bases and J shed 0 bases, with 13 bases lying between them. For the CDR3, the DNA is TGTGCCATCGGTTGGGCAGGCGTGAACACTGAAGCTTTCTTT. This encodes CAIGWAGVNTEAFF.

The chain links TRBV14 to TRBJ1-1; TRBD1 agrees at 7 bases. Trimming cost V 5 bases and J 4 bases; bases outside gene matches: 7. Germline V gene data show CDR1 as SGHDN and CDR2 as FVKESK. This CDR3 region has 14 residues. CDR3 nucleotides: TGTGCCAGCAGCTTACAGGGGATGGGCACTGAAGCTTTCTTT. Its translation: CASSLQGMGTEAFF.

The chain recombines TRBV4-2 with TRBJ2-1; 10 bases line up with TRBD2. The junction had 7 bases not matched to a gene; V was cut back by 1 base and J by 4 bases. CDR1 and CDR2 (germline): LGHNA, YNFKEQ. The CDR3 covers 17 residues. CDR3 sequence (DNA): TGTGCCAGCAGCCAAGGAACGGTAGCGGGGGGATACAATGAGCAGTTCTTC. It translates to CASSQGTVAGGYNEQFF.

This clone is a singleton in its sample. The rearrangement joins TRBV5-5 to TRBJ2-3; D not resolved. Between the trimmed V and J ends, which lost 1 base and 2 bases, there was a span of 8 bases. Germline loops: CDR1 SGHKS, CDR2 YYEKEE (reference sequence). This CDR3 contains 14 residues. The CDR3 DNA is TGTGCCAGCAGCTTGAACACTAACACAGATACGCAGTATTTT. It yields the protein CASSLNTNTDTQYF. Full variable domain (missing parts from reference TRBV5-5 and TRBJ2-3): DAGVTQSPTHLIKTRGQQVTLRCSPISGHKSVSWYQQVLGQGPQFIFQYYEKEERGRGNFPDRFSARQFPNYSSELNVNALLLGDSALYLCASSLNTNTDTQYFGPGTRLTVL.

J is TRBJ1-4 and V is TRBV2, with D hard to call. The CDR3 sequence is 14 residues long. The V end was cut by 7 bases, the J end by 7 bases, with 16 bases between. Germline values: CDR1 SNHLY, CDR2 FYNNEI. The CDR3 region is CASTDRGGGEKLFF. CDR3 coding DNA: TGTGCCAGCACCGATCGGGGTGGAGGTGAAAAACTGTTTTTT.

The rearrangement links TRBV2 to TRBJ1-5; 9 bases align to TRBD1. CDR1 and CDR2 from the germline V gene are SNHLY and FYNNEI. With V trimmed by 4 bases and J by 2 bases, 6 bases remained unmatched. The CDR3 spans 16 residues. CDR3 DNA: TGTGCCAGCAGTGCGGACAGGGGTGGAGGCAATCAGCCCCAGCATTTT. Amino acid sequence: CASSADRGGGNQPQHF.

In DNA, the CDR3 is TGCGCCAGCAGCTTGGAAGCGACAGGGGGCGATGAGCAGTTCTTC. Residues: CASSLEATGGDEQFF. The V call is TRBV5-1, the J call TRBJ2-1, with TRBD1 matching over 10 bases. Germline loops: CDR1 SGHRS, CDR2 YFSETQ. The CDR3 totals 15 residues. V dropped 0 bases and J dropped 8; count of bases not matched to a gene: 5.

The V and J genes are TRBV18 and TRBJ2-7, with 9 bases matching TRBD1. V dropped 3 bases and J dropped 6; count of bases not matched to a gene: 9. The CDR3 length is 15 residues. The germline CDR1 and CDR2 sequences are KGHSH and LQKENI. CDR3 nucleotide sequence: TGTGCCAGCTCACCTTTGGGACAGGGAGTTTCCGAGCAGTACTTC. This gives the protein CASSPLGQGVSEQYF.

The chain has TRBV9 and TRBJ2-7; tentatively, D is TRBD1 (5 bases). The V gene's germline CDR1 is SGDLS and CDR2 YYNGEE. Deletions cut 0 bases from V and 3 bases from J, with 10 bases between. This CDR3 region has 14 residues. CDR3 sequence: CASSVGGPNYEQYF. The CDR3 DNA reads as TGTGCCAGCAGCGTAGGGGGCCCGAACTACGAGCAGTACTTC.

This chain connects TRBV10-3 to TRBJ2-3; perhaps TRBD1 as D (5 bases). The V end was cut by 0 bases, the J end by 8 bases, with 9 bases between. CDR3 length equals 13 residues. CDR1 ENHRY and CDR2 SYGVKD come from the germline V gene. The CDR3 DNA reads TGTGCCATCAGTGAGTCAACAGGCTCTACGCAGTATTTT. Encoded protein: CAISESTGSTQYF.

The chain is built from TRBV4-1 and TRBJ2-5; a weak D match, TRBD2 (6 bases). There are 17 residues in the CDR3. The germline V gene has CDR1 MGHRA and CDR2 YSYEKL. Trimming pared 1 base from V and 4 bases from J, leaving 19 bases between. As DNA, the CDR3 is TGCGCCAGCAGCCAAGTAGTTAGCGGCCTGAGGGGAGAGACCCAGTACTTC. Its translation is CASSQVVSGLRGETQYF.

This clone was observed a few times. V is TRBV4-2 and J is TRBJ1-6, with D possibly matching TRBD1 (6 bases). The length of the CDR3 is 14 residues. V shed 0 bases and J shed 9 bases, with 9 bases lying between them. Per the germline V gene, CDR1 is LGHNA and CDR2 is YNFKEQ. CDR3 amino acids: CASSQDRGGSPLHF. In DNA, the CDR3 is TGTGCCAGCAGCCAAGATAGGGGGGGTTCACCCCTCCACTTT.

The chain has TRBV5-1 and TRBJ2-3; 14 bases map to TRBD2. The CDR3 contains 17 residues. Germline V gives CDR1 SGHRS, CDR2 YFSETQ. Trimming cost V 4 bases and J 2 bases; bases outside gene matches: 6. The CDR3 nucleotides are TGCGCCAGCAGCCCGGGACTAGCGGGGGTAATCACAGATACGCAGTATTTT. Translated: CASSPGLAGVITDTQYF.

The chain joins TRBV30 to TRBJ2-1; 10 nucleotides align to TRBD2. Trimming took 0 bases from V and 8 from J; bases not matched to a gene: 10. Germline CDR1 and CDR2: GTSNPN and SVGIG (reference sequence). This CDR3 region has 16 residues. The DNA for the CDR3 is TGTGCCTGGAGTGTAATTAGAGCGGGGGGGTTTCATGAGCAGTTCTTC. This translates into CAWSVIRAGGFHEQFF.

This chain uses TRBV20-1 with TRBJ1-2; D perhaps matches TRBD1 (6 bases). The CDR3 has 15 amino acids. V dropped 3 bases and J dropped 3 bases, with 17 bases sitting between them. CDR1 is DFQATT, CDR2 SNEGSKA, per germline (reference sequence). CDR3 residues: CSASPRGPGDYGYTF. The CDR3 region has the DNA TGCAGTGCTAGTCCCCGGGGCCCAGGGGACTATGGCTACACCTTC.

There are a few counts of this clone. The chain carries TRBV7-9 and TRBJ2-5; tentatively, D is TRBD2 (5 bases). Trimming cost V 2 bases and J 5 bases, with 24 bases left between them. The CDR3 covers 18 residues. The germline gives CDR1 SEHNR, CDR2 FQNEAQ (reference sequence). The CDR3 sequence is CASSLSFRRAAVRETQYF. The CDR3 DNA is TGTGCCAGCAGCTTAAGTTTTCGTAGAGCGGCCGTTCGGGAGACCCAGTACTTC.

The rearrangement joins TRBV4-3 to TRBJ2-3; D unclear. CDR3 length equals 15 residues. Germline lookup yields CDR1 LGHNA and CDR2 YSLEER. V dropped 3 bases and J dropped 0 bases, with 10 bases sitting between them. The CDR3 reads CASSHEAPSTDTQYF. In DNA, the CDR3 is TGCGCCAGCAGCCATGAGGCACCTAGCACAGATACGCAGTATTTT.

The chain recombines TRBV30 with TRBJ1-6; no clear D. From germline, CDR1 is GTSNPN and CDR2 SVGIG (reference sequence). CDR3 size: 15 residues. Trimming cost V 6 bases and J 7 bases, with 19 bases left between them. The CDR3 here is CACSLGPAGNSPLHF. CDR3 nucleotide sequence: TGTGCCTGCTCTCTAGGACCTGCGGGAAATTCACCCCTCCACTTT.

The V and J genes are TRBV6-2 or TRBV6-3 and TRBJ2-2; no definite D call. Germline V lookup: CDR1 MNHEY, CDR2 SVGEGT. Trimming shortened V by 6 bases and J by 7 bases, and 6 bases separated the two germline ends. The CDR3 runs 11 residues. CDR3 residues: CASSNGGELFF. CDR3 bases: TGTGCCAGCAGCAACGGCGGGGAGCTGTTTTTT.